Below, 21 T cell receptor beta chains from the same sample are listed, as sequenced in a study of T-cell memory formation after mild COVID-19. TCRdb fed the 5' RACE reads into MiXCR, producing one record per CDR3 protein. Of 190,000 or so distinct CDR3 sequences listed, about a fifth are singletons. The sample comprised PBMCs or a T cell subset sorted from them (not recorded which). These receptors all come from an adult woman who had mild COVID-19 (a few samples of this study predate the infection). Cell type and time point are not known.

In this sample, this clonotype turned up a few times. The chain employs TRBV20-1 and TRBJ2-7, with no clear D. The CDR3 runs 11 residues. The V gene lost 3 bases and the J gene lost 6 bases, with 9 bases spanning the gap. Germline lookup yields CDR1 DFQATT and CDR2 SNEGSKA (reference sequence). CDR3 DNA sequence: TGCAGTGCTAGCCCCGGTTTCGAGCAGTACTTC. Translated, it gives CSASPGFEQYF.

In its sample, this clonotype was seen a few times. V usage is TRBV2 and J usage is TRBJ2-7; TRBD2 is a possible D gene (5 bases). Germline CDR1 is SNHLY and CDR2 is FYNNEI. The CDR3 covers 13 residues. Trimming removed 7 bases at V and 0 bases at J, with 10 bases between. DNA for the CDR3: TGTGCCAGCAAACGACGGGGCTCCTACGAGCAGTACTTC. It is translated as CASKRRGSYEQYF.

This clonotype was counted a few times. The chain carries TRBV6-5 and TRBJ2-3; D not certain. V was shortened by 0 bases and J by 6 bases, with 4 bases between the two germline ends. The CDR3 loop spans 12 amino acids. Germline V gene data show CDR1 as MNHEY and CDR2 as SVGAGI. The CDR3 DNA reads TGTGCCAGCAGTTACTCAGGTGATACGCAGTATTTT. This encodes CASSYSGDTQYF.

This clonotype has only a few counts. The chain is built from TRBV6-1 and TRBJ1-5; 12 nucleotides agree with TRBD1. The CDR3 contains 16 residues. V shed 4 bases and J 6 bases; nucleotides not matched to a gene: 7. Germline-derived CDR1 and CDR2 are MNHNS and SASEGT. CDR3 sequence (DNA): TGTGCCAGCAGTGCCCGGGACAGGGGGCAGGGTCAGCCCCAGCATTTT. Translation: CASSARDRGQGQPQHF.

This clonotype has a handful of counts. The chain is built from TRBV7-9 and TRBJ2-2, with 7 bases fitting TRBD1. V dropped 5 bases and J dropped 4; count of bases not matched to a gene: 4. The V gene's germline CDR1 is SEHNR and CDR2 FQNEAQ (reference sequence). This CDR3 contains 14 residues. The CDR3 bases are TGTGCCAGCAGCCCTAGACAGGGCACCGGGGAGCTGTTTTTT. The encoded protein is CASSPRQGTGELFF.

The CDR3 here is CSAQGWSGDTEAFF. CDR3 coding DNA: TGCAGCGCCCAAGGTTGGTCAGGGGACACTGAAGCTTTCTTT. This chain links TRBV29-1 with TRBJ1-1; D perhaps matches TRBD1 (6 bases). CDR1 is SQVTM and CDR2 is ANQGSEA in the germline V gene. Trimming stripped 7 bases from V and 3 bases from J, with 18 bases between. The CDR3 totals 14 residues.

This clonotype appeared a few times. The rearrangement links TRBV29-1 to TRBJ2-5, with D unclear. Germline values: CDR1 SQVTM, CDR2 ANQGSEA. This CDR3 contains 13 residues. V lost 0 bases to trimming and J lost 0 bases, with 5 bases between them. The CDR3 sequence: CSVEDDHQETQYF. CDR3 DNA: TGCAGCGTTGAAGATGATCACCAAGAGACCCAGTACTTC.

The rearrangement joins TRBV27 to TRBJ2-7; 9 bases line up with TRBD2. With 4 bases clipped from V and 4 bases from J, the junction kept 17 bases outside the gene matches. Germline assignment: CDR1 MNHEY and CDR2 SMNVEV (reference sequence). The CDR3 has 18 residues. In DNA form, the CDR3 reads TGTGCCAGCAGTTCAGCTAGCGGGATCCGGACGATTGTTTACGAGCAGTACTTC. Protein product: CASSSASGIRTIVYEQYF.

V and J are TRBV7-9 and TRBJ2-5; 9 bases agree with TRBD1. The CDR3 covers 13 residues. Looked up from germline, CDR1 is SEHNR and CDR2 is FQNEAQ (reference sequence). Unmatched junction bases numbered 3, after V lost 6 bases and J lost 4 bases. The CDR3 bases are TGTGCCAGCAGGGAGGGACAGGGAGAGACCCAGTACTTC. It codes for CASREGQGETQYF.

V usage is TRBV7-2 and J usage is TRBJ2-3, with 8 bases identical to TRBD2. With 0 bases clipped from V and 6 bases from J, the junction kept 8 bases outside the gene matches. Looked up from germline, CDR1 is SGHTA and CDR2 is FQGNSA. The CDR3 spans 16 residues. The CDR3 DNA is TGTGCCAGCAGCTTAGCACCCAGCGGGAGAGGGGATACGCAGTATTTT. It encodes CASSLAPSGRGDTQYF.

The V gene is TRBV11-3, the J gene TRBJ2-6, with a possible D match to TRBD1 (6 bases). The V and J ends lost 6 bases and 0 bases respectively, with 9 bases between them. The CDR3 sequence is 15 residues long. CDR1 SGHNT and CDR2 YENEEA come from the germline V gene. The CDR3 here is CASSRQDSGANVLTF. The CDR3 DNA reads as TGTGCCAGCAGTCGACAGGACTCTGGGGCCAACGTCCTGACTTTC.

This sequence joins TRBV4-2 and TRBJ2-7; 9 nucleotides agree with TRBD1. CDR1 LGHNA and CDR2 YNFKEQ come from the germline V gene. The CDR3 is 15 residues long. Trimming took 4 bases from V and 1 from J; bases not matched to a gene: 5. CDR3 nucleotide sequence: TGTGCCAGCAGCCTCCAGGGACAGGGATCCTACGAGCAGTACTTC. This sequence encodes CASSLQGQGSYEQYF.

J is TRBJ2-2 and V is TRBV24-1, with D hard to call. Germline V gene lookup returns CDR1 KGHDR and CDR2 SFDVKD. The V end was cut by 3 bases, the J end by 4 bases, with 14 bases between. The CDR3 is 16 residues long. In nucleotides, the CDR3 is TGTGCCACCAGTGATCCGGGTCCTCTGGGCACCGGGGAGCTGTTTTTT. It yields the protein CATSDPGPLGTGELFF.

The V gene is TRBV5-1, the J gene TRBJ2-7; D gene uncertain. Germline V gene data show CDR1 as SGHRS and CDR2 as YFSETQ. Trimming took 3 bases from V and 2 from J, leaving 12 bases between them. The CDR3 length is 14 residues. The CDR3 here is CASSSPDRPYEQYF. As DNA, the CDR3 is TGCGCCAGCAGCTCCCCCGACCGTCCCTACGAGCAGTACTTC.

The chain joins TRBV9 to TRBJ2-1, with a possible D match to TRBD2 (5 bases). The CDR3 consists of 13 residues. V lost 0 bases, J lost 5 bases, and 6 bases lay in between. In germline, CDR1 is SGDLS, CDR2 YYNGEE. The CDR3 bases are TGTGCCAGCAGCGTAGACGGGGACAATGAGCAGTTCTTC. It is translated as CASSVDGDNEQFF.

The genes are TRBV20-1 and TRBJ2-5; D unclear. Germline lookup yields CDR1 DFQATT and CDR2 SNEGSKA (reference sequence). Deletions cut 1 base from V and 6 bases from J, with 6 bases between. The CDR3 length is 11 residues. CDR3 nucleotides: TGCAGTGCTAGAGGCCTCAAGACCCAGTACTTC. It yields the protein CSARGLKTQYF.

The chain uses TRBV9 and TRBJ2-7, with D tentatively TRBD1 (6 bases). V lost 3 bases to trimming and J lost 7 bases, with 14 bases between them. The CDR3 has 13 residues. CDR1 and CDR2 from the germline V gene are SGDLS and YYNGEE. In DNA form, the CDR3 reads TGTGCCAGCAGCGGAGTCTCCGGGACAGAGCAGTACTTC. It is translated as CASSGVSGTEQYF.

The gene calls are TRBV27 and TRBJ1-5; 9 bases are a match to TRBD1. The CDR3 sequence is 14 residues long. V dropped 7 bases and J dropped 7; count of bases not matched to a gene: 8. CDR1 and CDR2 from the germline V gene are MNHEY and SMNVEV (reference sequence). CDR3 nucleotides: TGTGCCAGCATGGTTGGACAGGGGTCCCAGCCCCAGCATTTT. Amino acid sequence: CASMVGQGSQPQHF.

DNA for the CDR3: TGCAGCGTCAAGGGGGACACCTACGAGCAGTACTTC. Translating gives CSVKGDTYEQYF. The V call is TRBV29-1, the J call TRBJ2-7, with D possibly TRBD1 on 6 matching bases. CDR1 and CDR2 from the germline V gene are SQVTM and ANQGSEA. Trimming cost V 6 bases and J 2 bases, with 11 bases left between them. CDR3 size: 12 residues.

The chain links TRBV9 to TRBJ1-2; D not certain. This CDR3 contains 12 residues. The V end lost 4 bases, the J end lost 7 bases, and 11 bases lay between the germline ends. Germline CDR1 is SGDLS and CDR2 is YYNGEE. The CDR3 nucleotides read TGTGCCAGCAGCCCACCGGGTTTTGGCTACACCTTC. Protein product: CASSPPGFGYTF. The full variable domain, its missing parts supplied by reference TRBV9 and TRBJ1-2, is DSGVTQTPKHLITATGQRVTLRCSPRSGDLSVYWYQQSLDQGLQFLIQYYNGEERAKGNILERFSAQQFPDLHSELNLSSLELGDSALYFCASSPPGFGYTFGSGTRLTVV.

This clonotype was seen many times. The chain joins TRBV4-1 to TRBJ2-7; D uncertain. The CDR3 extends over 15 amino acids. Trimming stripped 5 bases from V and 2 bases from J, with 16 bases between. Germline CDR1 and CDR2: MGHRA and YSYEKL. The CDR3 sequence is CASSSEISGAYEQYF. CDR3 DNA: TGCGCCAGCAGCTCCGAAATATCCGGCGCCTACGAGCAGTACTTC.